This is a list of T cell receptor beta chains from one sample in a study of glioma-infiltrating T cells. Each CDR3 protein is one row after TCRdb ran MiXCR on the multiplex PCR reads. The sample has more than 110,000 distinct CDR3 sequences; roughly two fifths are singletons. The sequenced material came from glioma tissue, nonneoplastic brain tissue, or PBMCs (not recorded which). The receptors come from a human donor with low-grade glioma or glioblastoma, undergoing nonglioma brain surgery, or in good health (not recorded which). Both conserved end residues are part of each CDR3. Fields, in order: CDR3 protein, CDR3 DNA, V gene, clone size, J gene, D gene. A D gene is named only where the DNA matches it firmly. The listing skips clone size in some rows; elsewhere it reads once, few, many or a size class.

cdr3_aa: CASRSSGTVSTDTQYF
cdr3_nt: TGTGCCAGCAGATCATCCGGGACCGTGAGCACAGATACGCAGTATTTT
v_call: TRBV28
clone_size: -
j_call: TRBJ2-3
d_call: -

cdr3_aa: CAGSQQGIVAFF
cdr3_nt: TGTGCCGGCAGTCAACAGGGGATCGTAGCTTTCTTT
v_call: TRBV6-1
clone_size: -
j_call: TRBJ1-1
d_call: TRBD1

cdr3_aa: CASSLFQGMGEQFF
cdr3_nt: TGTGCCAGCAGTTTATTTCAGGGGATGGGTGAGCAGTTCTTC
v_call: TRBV12-3/TRBV12-4
clone_size: -
j_call: TRBJ2-1
d_call: -

cdr3_aa: CASAGPEKLFF
cdr3_nt: TGTGCCAGCGCAGGTCCTGAAAAACTGTTTTTT
v_call: TRBV28
clone_size: -
j_call: TRBJ1-4
d_call: -

cdr3_aa: CASSYASLSTYEQYF
cdr3_nt: TGTGCCAGCAGTTACGCCTCCCTCAGTACCTACGAGCAGTACTTC
v_call: TRBV6-6
clone_size: -
j_call: TRBJ2-7
d_call: -

cdr3_aa: CASSYHRGLNEKLFF
cdr3_nt: TGTGCCAGCAGTTACCACAGGGGACTGAATGAAAAACTGTTTTTT
v_call: TRBV6-6
clone_size: -
j_call: TRBJ1-4
d_call: TRBD1

cdr3_aa: CDSSWDEKNVKYF
cdr3_nt: TGTGACAGCAGTTGGGACGAGAAGAATGTAAAGTATTTT
v_call: TRBV27
clone_size: -
j_call: TRBJ2-3
d_call: -

cdr3_aa: CASNPTSGGRDTQYF
cdr3_nt: TGTGCCAGCAACCCCACTAGCGGGGGCAGAGATACGCAGTATTTT
v_call: TRBV6-2/TRBV6-3
clone_size: few
j_call: TRBJ2-3
d_call: TRBD2

cdr3_aa: CASSLDGSEAFF
cdr3_nt: TGCGCCAGCAGCTTGGATGGCTCTGAAGCTTTCTTT
v_call: TRBV5-1
clone_size: -
j_call: TRBJ1-1
d_call: -

cdr3_aa: CASSQDQGNQPQHF
cdr3_nt: TGCGCCAGCAGCCAAGATCAAGGTAATCAGCCCCAGCATTTT
v_call: TRBV4-1
clone_size: -
j_call: TRBJ1-5
d_call: -

cdr3_aa: CASGESTSGRDEQFF
cdr3_nt: TGCGCCAGCGGTGAGTCAACTAGCGGGAGGGATGAGCAGTTCTTC
v_call: TRBV10-1
clone_size: -
j_call: TRBJ2-1
d_call: TRBD2

cdr3_aa: CASSYSSSGRWSYNEQFF
cdr3_nt: TGTGCCAGCAGTTACTCGAGTTCGGGCCGCTGGTCCTACAATGAGCAGTTCTTC
v_call: TRBV6-6
clone_size: -
j_call: TRBJ2-1
d_call: -

cdr3_aa: CAISESGVGQFF
cdr3_nt: TGTGCCATCAGTGAGTCCGGTGTTGGGCAGTTCTTC
v_call: TRBV10-3
clone_size: many
j_call: TRBJ2-1
d_call: -

cdr3_aa: CASSESGRVDTQYF
cdr3_nt: TGCGCCAGCAGTGAGTCGGGTAGGGTGGATACGCAGTATTTT
v_call: TRBV10-2
clone_size: -
j_call: TRBJ2-3
d_call: -

cdr3_aa: CASRSGQGGTDTQYF
cdr3_nt: TGTGCCAGCAGGTCGGGACAGGGGGGCACAGATACGCAGTATTTT
v_call: TRBV11-1
clone_size: few
j_call: TRBJ2-3
d_call: TRBD1

cdr3_aa: CASNPTNTNYGYTF
cdr3_nt: TGTGCCAGCAACCCGACAAATACCAACTATGGCTACACCTTC
v_call: TRBV6-2/TRBV6-3
clone_size: -
j_call: TRBJ1-2
d_call: -

cdr3_aa: CASSPGTSNLNEQFF
cdr3_nt: TGTGCCAGCAGCCCCGGGACTAGTAACCTCAATGAGCAGTTCTTC
v_call: TRBV14
clone_size: many
j_call: TRBJ2-1
d_call: TRBD2

cdr3_aa: CASSLVRGDYGYTF
cdr3_nt: TGTGCCAGCAGCTTAGTCAGGGGGGACTATGGCTACACCTTC
v_call: TRBV7-2
clone_size: -
j_call: TRBJ1-2
d_call: TRBD1

cdr3_aa: CAIRPITGSANTIYF
cdr3_nt: TGTGCCATAAGACCGATCACAGGGTCCGCAAACACCATATATTTT
v_call: TRBV10-3
clone_size: -
j_call: TRBJ1-3
d_call: -

cdr3_aa: CASSFGTSEAFF
cdr3_nt: TGTGCCAGCAGTTTCGGGACATCTGAAGCTTTCTTT
v_call: TRBV12-3/TRBV12-4
clone_size: -
j_call: TRBJ1-1
d_call: -

cdr3_aa: CASSLGGNGETQYF
cdr3_nt: TGTGCCAGCAGCTTAGGCGGCAATGGAGAGACCCAGTACTTC
v_call: TRBV11-2
clone_size: -
j_call: TRBJ2-5
d_call: -

cdr3_aa: CATWMGHEQYF
cdr3_nt: TGTGCCACCTGGATGGGGCACGAGCAGTACTTC
v_call: TRBV6-1
clone_size: many
j_call: TRBJ2-7
d_call: -

cdr3_aa: CSAQTGACGYTF
cdr3_nt: TGCAGTGCACAGACAGGAGCATGCGGCTACACCTTC
v_call: TRBV20-1
clone_size: -
j_call: TRBJ1-2
d_call: -

cdr3_aa: CASSYSTEPPYEQYF
cdr3_nt: TGTGCCAGCAGTTACTCGACCGAACCTCCCTACGAGCAGTACTTC
v_call: TRBV6-5
clone_size: -
j_call: TRBJ2-7
d_call: -

cdr3_aa: CASSPASGRAEEGELFF
cdr3_nt: TGTGCCAGCAGTCCCGCTAGCGGGAGGGCCGAAGAAGGGGAGCTGTTTTTT
v_call: TRBV12-3/TRBV12-4
clone_size: -
j_call: TRBJ2-2
d_call: TRBD2

cdr3_aa: CASSPGLAGWYEQFF
cdr3_nt: TGTGCCAGCAGTCCGGGACTAGCGGGTTGGTATGAGCAGTTCTTC
v_call: TRBV6-2/TRBV6-3
clone_size: few
j_call: TRBJ2-1
d_call: TRBD2

cdr3_aa: CASSYGGRSNQPQHF
cdr3_nt: TGTGCCAGCAGTTATGGGGGTAGGAGCAATCAGCCCCAGCATTTT
v_call: TRBV28
clone_size: -
j_call: TRBJ1-5
d_call: -

cdr3_aa: CASSTLPDRAHEQYF
cdr3_nt: TGTGCCAGCAGCACTCTCCCGGACAGGGCCCACGAGCAGTACTTC
v_call: TRBV27
clone_size: few
j_call: TRBJ2-7
d_call: TRBD1

cdr3_aa: CASSTSSAEAFF
cdr3_nt: TGCGCCAGCTCGACCTCATCTGCCGAAGCTTTCTTT
v_call: TRBV4-1
clone_size: -
j_call: TRBJ1-1
d_call: -

cdr3_aa: CSARDPMGREQFF
cdr3_nt: TGCAGTGCTAGAGACCCCATGGGGCGTGAGCAGTTCTTC
v_call: TRBV20-1
clone_size: few
j_call: TRBJ2-1
d_call: -

cdr3_aa: CASSLGPANTEAFF
cdr3_nt: TGTGCCAGCAGCTTAGGGCCCGCGAACACTGAAGCTTTCTTT
v_call: TRBV6-2/TRBV6-3
clone_size: once
j_call: TRBJ1-1
d_call: -

cdr3_aa: CATSRRQGSPEAFF
cdr3_nt: TGTGCCACCAGCAGGCGACAGGGGTCTCCTGAAGCTTTCTTT
v_call: TRBV15
clone_size: -
j_call: TRBJ1-1
d_call: TRBD1

cdr3_aa: CASSRRATRGETQYF
cdr3_nt: TGCGCCAGCAGCCGGAGGGCCACCAGAGGAGAGACCCAGTACTTC
v_call: TRBV4-3
clone_size: few
j_call: TRBJ2-5
d_call: -

cdr3_aa: CASSFQSRGTEAFF
cdr3_nt: TGTGCCAGCAGCTTCCAAAGTAGGGGGACTGAAGCTTTCTTT
v_call: TRBV7-2
clone_size: few
j_call: TRBJ1-1
d_call: -

cdr3_aa: CASSLDAGADSPLHF
cdr3_nt: TGTGCCAGCAGCTTAGACGCCGGGGCAGATTCACCCCTCCACTTT
v_call: TRBV7-2
clone_size: few
j_call: TRBJ1-6
d_call: -

cdr3_aa: CASSPQAGRGDTQYF
cdr3_nt: TGTGCCAGCTCACCCCAGGCGGGAAGGGGAGATACGCAGTATTTT
v_call: TRBV18
clone_size: -
j_call: TRBJ2-3
d_call: -

cdr3_aa: CSAIWGIYGYGYTF
cdr3_nt: TGCAGTGCTATCTGGGGAATCTATGGGTATGGCTACACCTTC
v_call: TRBV20-1
clone_size: few
j_call: TRBJ1-2
d_call: -

cdr3_aa: CASSYSMGISNYGYTF
cdr3_nt: TGTGCCAGCAGTTACTCGATGGGAATAAGTAACTATGGCTACACCTTC
v_call: TRBV6-5
clone_size: few
j_call: TRBJ1-2
d_call: -

cdr3_aa: CSAWRGYEQYF
cdr3_nt: TGCAGTGCCTGGAGGGGCTACGAGCAGTACTTC
v_call: TRBV20-1
clone_size: -
j_call: TRBJ2-7
d_call: -

cdr3_aa: CATSRDKGETQYF
cdr3_nt: TGTGCCACCAGCAGAGATAAGGGGGAGACCCAGTACTTC
v_call: TRBV15
clone_size: -
j_call: TRBJ2-5
d_call: -

cdr3_aa: CASSPGSPTGEQYF
cdr3_nt: TGTGCCAGCAGCCCAGGGAGCCCAACTGGGGAGCAGTACTTC
v_call: TRBV27
clone_size: few
j_call: TRBJ2-7
d_call: -

cdr3_aa: CASSLVGRAEQYF
cdr3_nt: TGTGCCAGCAGTTTGGTCGGCAGGGCCGAGCAGTACTTC
v_call: TRBV27
clone_size: few
j_call: TRBJ2-7
d_call: -

cdr3_aa: CASSYASGGRQETQYF
cdr3_nt: TGTGCCAGCAGTTACGCTAGCGGGGGCCGACAAGAGACCCAGTACTTC
v_call: TRBV6-6
clone_size: few
j_call: TRBJ2-5
d_call: TRBD2

cdr3_aa: CASSFSGLAVYEQYF
cdr3_nt: TGTGCCAGCAGTTTTTCGGGACTAGCGGTTTACGAGCAGTACTTC
v_call: TRBV28
clone_size: few
j_call: TRBJ2-7
d_call: TRBD2

cdr3_aa: CASSDSPGNTIYF
cdr3_nt: TGTGCCAGCAGTGACAGTCCCGGAAACACCATATATTTT
v_call: TRBV28
clone_size: -
j_call: TRBJ1-3
d_call: -

cdr3_aa: CASSSPGPSGNTIYF
cdr3_nt: TGTGCCAGCAGCTCCCCGGGTCCCTCTGGAAACACCATATATTTT
v_call: TRBV7-2
clone_size: -
j_call: TRBJ1-3
d_call: -

cdr3_aa: CAISESSGRAFNEQFF
cdr3_nt: TGTGCCATCAGTGAATCTAGCGGGAGGGCCTTCAATGAGCAGTTCTTC
v_call: TRBV10-3
clone_size: -
j_call: TRBJ2-1
d_call: TRBD2

cdr3_aa: CASSYSLAGELGDTQYF
cdr3_nt: TGTGCCAGCAGTTACTCGTTAGCGGGAGAGCTCGGAGATACGCAGTATTTT
v_call: TRBV6-2/TRBV6-3
clone_size: many
j_call: TRBJ2-3
d_call: TRBD2

cdr3_aa: CASFRDFSYEQYF
cdr3_nt: TGTGCCAGCTTCCGGGACTTCTCCTACGAGCAGTACTTC
v_call: TRBV2
clone_size: once
j_call: TRBJ2-7
d_call: -

cdr3_aa: CASSPRGGSTDTQYF
cdr3_nt: TGTGCCAGCAGCCCGCGGGGGGGAAGCACAGATACGCAGTATTTT
v_call: TRBV9
clone_size: -
j_call: TRBJ2-3
d_call: TRBD2

cdr3_aa: CASSPFPREAFF
cdr3_nt: TGTGCCAGCAGTCCCTTCCCCCGCGAGGCTTTCTTT
v_call: TRBV28
clone_size: -
j_call: TRBJ1-1
d_call: -